Shown below are 21 T cell receptor beta chains from a single sample sequenced in a study of T-cell reconstitution after alpha-beta-depleted transplantation in children. Preparation of the TCRbeta library used unique molecular identifiers. Each CDR3 protein is one row after TCRdb ran MiXCR on the PCR reads. Counted here are hundreds of thousands of distinct CDR3 sequences, approximately 30% occurring once; the ten biggest clones make up around 2.4%. This specimen was PBMCs from the stem cell graft donor, taken from the stem cell graft. Source of these receptors: a human donor who donated a stem cell graft to a child with aplastic anemia.

The chain combines TRBV10-3 with TRBJ2-7, with D uncertain. The V gene's germline CDR1 is ENHRY and CDR2 SYGVKD. This CDR3 spans 16 amino acids. The V end lost 0 bases, the J end lost 3 bases, and 15 bases lay between the germline ends. The CDR3 sequence: CAISESAPSRIYEQYV. The DNA for the CDR3 is TGTGCCATCAGTGAGTCGGCACCCTCTCGAATCTACGAGCAGTACGTC.

J is TRBJ2-7 and V is TRBV6-5; TRBD1 is a possible D gene (6 bases). The V gene's germline CDR1 is MNHEY and CDR2 SVGAGI. The ends were cut back, 2 bases at V and 4 bases at J, with 9 bases in the middle. This CDR3 is 13 amino acids long. The CDR3 coding sequence is TGTGCCAGCAGTTACGCGACAGGTTACGAGCAGTACTTC. Its translation: CASSYATGYEQYF.

The chain joins TRBV12-3 or TRBV12-4 to TRBJ1-1; 7 nucleotides match TRBD1. The CDR3 length is 14 residues. The V segment lost 5 bases and the J segment 1 base; nucleotides outside the gene matches: 4. DNA for the CDR3: TGTGCCAGCAGTGCCCGACAGGGGAACACTGAAGCTTTCTTT. Its translation: CASSARQGNTEAFF.

This clonotype was found a few times. This sequence joins TRBV7-2 and TRBJ2-3; 10 bases align to TRBD2. This CDR3 has 16 residues. The germline CDR1 and CDR2 sequences are SGHTA and FQGNSA. V lost 2 bases, J lost 5 bases, and 7 bases stayed unmatched. CDR3 loop: CASSLIASSGRDTQYF. In DNA, the CDR3 is TGTGCCAGCAGCTTAATAGCTTCTAGCGGGAGAGATACGCAGTATTTT.

This clonotype turned up a few times. V gene TRBV11-2 combines with J gene TRBJ2-5; D tentatively fits TRBD1 or TRBD2 (5 bases each). The V and J ends lost 1 base and 4 bases respectively, with 10 bases between them. The CDR3 has 14 amino acids. Germline V gives CDR1 SGHAT, CDR2 FQNNGV. CDR3 residues: CASSLGGFGETQYF. The DNA for the CDR3 is TGTGCCAGCAGCTTAGGGGGGTTCGGAGAGACCCAGTACTTC. The complete variable domain, with remaining parts taken from reference TRBV11-2 and TRBJ2-5, reads EAGVAQSPRYKIIEKRQSVAFWCNPISGHATLYWYQQILGQGPKLLIQFQNNGVVDDSQLPKDRFSAERLKGVDSTLKIQPAKLEDSAVYLCASSLGGFGETQYFGPGTRLLVL.

This clonotype has only a few counts. V is TRBV27 and J is TRBJ1-5, with D perhaps TRBD1 (6 bases). Deletions cut 6 bases from V and 7 bases from J, with 22 bases between. Germline V lookup: CDR1 MNHEY, CDR2 SMNVEV (reference sequence). The CDR3 is made up of 16 amino acids. As DNA, the CDR3 is TGTGCCAGCAGACAAGGGGGGAGGGTACTTTGGCAGCCCCAGCATTTT. This encodes CASRQGGRVLWQPQHF.

This rearrangement joins TRBV28 to TRBJ1-5, with a weak D call TRBD1 (6 bases). The CDR3 length is 14 residues. CDR1 and CDR2 from the germline V gene are MDHEN and SYDVKM. V lost 6 bases and J lost 1, with 10 bases in between. DNA of the CDR3: TGTGCCAGCAGACAGGGAGGAAGCAATCAGCCCCAGCATTTT. Translated: CASRQGGSNQPQHF.

This clonotype was seen only a few times. The chain carries TRBV20-1 and TRBJ1-2; TRBD1 agrees at 9 bases. Trimming took 3 bases from V and 4 from J; bases not matched to a gene: 6. Germline CDR1 reads DFQATT; CDR2 reads SNEGSKA (reference sequence). The CDR3 is 14 amino acids. For the CDR3, the DNA is TGCAGTGCTAGGGACAGGGGAGGCACCTATGGCTACACCTTC. It specifies CSARDRGGTYGYTF.

The chain recombines TRBV11-2 with TRBJ2-1, with TRBD2 matching over 14 bases. The V segment lost 2 bases and the J segment 9 bases; nucleotides outside the gene matches: 9. Germline V gene sequence: CDR1 SGHAT, CDR2 FQNNGV. This CDR3 comprises 17 residues. Here the CDR3 DNA reads TGTGCCAGCAGCTTAAATGACCCCGGACTAGCGGGGGGTGAGCAGTTCTTC. Amino acids: CASSLNDPGLAGGEQFF.

The chain has TRBV6-2 or TRBV6-3 and TRBJ2-3; 11 nucleotides match TRBD2. The germline V gene encodes CDR1 MNHEY and CDR2 SVGEGT. This CDR3 comprises 15 residues. V dropped 4 bases and J dropped 6; count of bases not matched to a gene: 6. CDR3: CASSSLLAGADTQYF. The DNA of the CDR3 is TGTGCCAGCAGTTCGCTACTAGCGGGAGCCGATACGCAGTATTTT.

The chain recombines TRBV29-1 with TRBJ2-5; 9 bases line up with TRBD2. Germline V CDR1 and CDR2: SQVTM, ANQGSEA. The J segment lost 10 bases and the V segment lost 3 bases, leaving 12 bases of the junction unmatched. This CDR3 has 14 amino acids. This CDR3 is CSVDEVAGVGNQYF. The DNA for the CDR3 is TGCAGCGTTGACGAGGTAGCGGGAGTAGGAAACCAGTACTTC. Supplemented by reference TRBV29-1 and TRBJ2-5, the full variable domain reads SAVISQKPSRDICQRGTSLTIQCQVDSQVTMMFWYRQQPGQSLTLIATANQGSEATYESGFVIDKFPISRPNLTFSTLTVSNMSPEDSSIYLCSVDEVAGVGNQYFGPGTRLLVL.

This chain connects TRBV29-1 to TRBJ2-7, with 9 positions matching TRBD1. This CDR3 region has 13 residues. Looked up from germline, CDR1 is SQVTM and CDR2 is ANQGSEA. J was trimmed by 2 bases and V by 7 bases; bases with no gene match: 6. CDR3 residues: CSALQGAAYEQYF. The CDR3 DNA reads TGCAGCGCTTTACAGGGGGCCGCCTACGAGCAGTACTTC.

In its sample, this clonotype was seen a few times. This rearrangement joins TRBV20-1 to TRBJ2-1; possible D gene TRBD1, 6 bases. The CDR3 loop spans 14 amino acids. Germline V gene lookup returns CDR1 DFQATT and CDR2 SNEGSKA (reference sequence). V shed 5 bases and J shed 5 bases, with 16 bases lying between them. Here the CDR3 reads CSARRQEENNEQFF. Written as DNA, the CDR3 is TGCAGTGCTCGCCGACAGGAGGAAAACAATGAGCAGTTCTTC.

The rearrangement joins TRBV6-2 or TRBV6-3 to TRBJ1-1; D gene ambiguous. The length of the CDR3 is 12 residues. Germline lookup yields CDR1 MNHEY and CDR2 SVGEGT. The germline V and J ends were trimmed by 0 bases and 7 bases, with 6 bases remaining between them. Written as DNA, the CDR3 is TGTGCCAGCAGTTACTCAAGCCGTGAAGCTTTCTTT. This gives the protein CASSYSSREAFF.

The chain carries TRBV4-2 and TRBJ1-4; 12 bases align to TRBD1. In germline, CDR1 is LGHNA, CDR2 YNFKEQ. The CDR3 runs 17 residues. The ends lost 5 bases at V and 7 bases at J; junction bases unmatched: 11. The CDR3 region is CASSSRGTGGDGEKLFF. CDR3 sequence (DNA): TGTGCCAGCAGCTCCCGGGGGACAGGGGGCGACGGTGAAAAACTGTTTTTT.

The rearrangement joins TRBV5-6 to TRBJ2-7; 8 bases match TRBD1. V lost 4 bases to trimming and J lost 3 bases; unmatched junction nucleotides: 6. Germline-derived CDR1 and CDR2 are SGHDT and YYEEEE. There are 14 residues in the CDR3. The CDR3 spells CASSADRGFYEQYF. CDR3 nucleotide sequence: TGTGCCAGCAGCGCTGACAGGGGTTTCTACGAGCAGTACTTC.

V and J are TRBV15 and TRBJ1-4; no clear D gene. V was pared by 5 bases and J by 7 bases, with 11 bases between. Germline CDR1 reads LNHNV; CDR2 reads YYDKDF (reference sequence). This CDR3 has 13 amino acids. The CDR3 sequence is CATSATTGEKLFF. The CDR3 bases are TGTGCCACCAGCGCGACGACGGGTGAAAAACTGTTTTTT.

This clonotype was counted only a few times. The rearrangement uses TRBV20-1 and TRBJ2-3; 8 bases are a match to TRBD2. Germline-derived CDR1 and CDR2 are DFQATT and SNEGSKA (reference sequence). The CDR3 extends over 18 amino acids. The trim removed 1 base at V and 3 bases at J, leaving 15 bases unmatched. DNA of the CDR3: TGCAGTGCTAGAGTAAGAGGGTGGAAAGCGGGAGAGACAGATACGCAGTATTTT. The encoded protein is CSARVRGWKAGETDTQYF.

J is TRBJ2-1 and V is TRBV7-6; no reliable D call. CDR3 length equals 15 residues. Trimming pared 5 bases from V and 0 bases from J, leaving 11 bases between. From germline, CDR1 is SGHVS and CDR2 FNYEAQ. This CDR3 reads CASSPGADSYNEQFF. Here the CDR3 DNA reads TGTGCCAGCAGCCCGGGCGCGGACTCCTACAATGAGCAGTTCTTC.

This clonotype was found a few times. J is TRBJ2-3 and V is TRBV4-3; D might be TRBD1 (6 bases). Deletions cut 0 bases from V and 0 bases from J, with 10 bases between. The CDR3 runs 16 residues. Per germline, CDR1 LGHNA and CDR2 YSLEER. CDR3 protein: CASSQDGGASTDTQYF. The CDR3, as DNA: TGCGCCAGCAGCCAAGATGGGGGCGCGAGCACAGATACGCAGTATTTT.

This clonotype was observed a handful of times. The chain employs TRBV20-1 and TRBJ2-3; D not resolved. This CDR3 is built from 12 residues. Germline V CDR1 and CDR2: DFQATT, SNEGSKA (reference sequence). V was trimmed by 5 bases and J by 0 bases, leaving 6 bases between them. The DNA of the CDR3 is TGCAGTGCTGCCCCGAGCACAGATACGCAGTATTTT. It yields the protein CSAAPSTDTQYF.